The T cell receptor beta chain described here comes from a study of circulating and synovial CD4+ cells in juvenile arthritis. The table came from immunoSEQ multiplex PCR; TCRdb's copy has only in-frame clones and leaves some out. In the table there are tens of thousands of clones, nearly 97% of which are singletons. The CDR3 has 15 amino acids. The germline V gene has CDR1 SGHTA and CDR2 FQGTGA. V lost 5 bases to trimming and J lost 5 bases; unmatched junction nucleotides: 7. The receptor was derived from a human donor with juvenile idiopathic arthritis. This chain links TRBV7-3 with TRBJ2-3, with 10 bases lining up with TRBD1. The sample was CD4+ T cells from blood. The CDR3 nucleotides are TGTGCCAGCAGCAAGAGCCGGGACAGGGGAGATACGCAGTATTTT. It translates to CASSKSRDRGDTQYF.